This T cell receptor (beta chain) was recovered during a study of identical twins' blood T cells. Study background: About 12 libraries, six alpha and six beta, gave around 50 million reads.

Only a few counts were recorded for this clonotype. Antigen: not known. V was clipped by 0 bases and J by 1 base, with 14 bases between them. The CDR3 totals 17 residues. CDR1 is SNHLY, CDR2 FYNNEI, per germline. Each TCR cDNA library carried sample-specific barcodes on both ends. One entry per CDR3 protein, called by TCRdb with MiXCR from the 5' RACE reads. The sample holds a few hundred thousand distinct CDR3 sequences; about 28% are singletons and the top ten take roughly 5.5%. General study points: Twins reportedly had markedly more similar V usage than unrelated donors, even among out-of-frame TCRbeta clonotypes.

Likely shared infections and vaccines: all three twin pairs were reared together. Sequencing input: PBMCs. This receptor was taken from a woman between 18 and 49 years old in good health. The chain joins TRBV2 to TRBJ2-3; no clear D gene. The CDR3 region has the DNA TGTGCCAGCAGTGAAGCGTTGGCTGACTTACGCACAGATACGCAGTATTTT. This gives the protein CASSEALADLRTDTQYF.